This T cell receptor beta chain was sequenced for a study of blood T cell repertoires in COVID-19. Study as a whole: The origin of the acute and convalescent COVID-19 samples was the United States, Italy and Spain. PBMCs, B-cell-depleted T cells, or T cells were the source of the cDNA or gDNA that made up the material.

Original processing notes: Reference gene primers were amplified, and this amplification served to estimate nucleated cell counts. Generated by immunoSEQ multiplex PCR, the TCRdb table keeps only in-frame clones and is missing some. D and trimming were read from the DNA, whereas the V and J calls and clone size are those reported in that table. The sample holds about 76,000 clones; around 90% are singletons and the top ten take about 8.9%. The CDR3 length is 14 residues. Germline V gives CDR1 MNHNS, CDR2 SASEGT. V shed 2 bases and J 10 bases; nucleotides not matched to a gene: 8. Specimen: peripheral blood. The source of this sequence is a human donor in a cohort sampled during active COVID-19. The V and J genes are TRBV6-1 and TRBJ2-1, with 7 nucleotides matching TRBD2. The DNA of the CDR3 is TGTGCCAGCAGTGAAAACGCGGGAGTAGGGGAGCAGTTCTTC. It is translated as CASSENAGVGEQFF.